Following are 11 T cell receptor beta chains from one sample sequenced in a study of sequential checkpoint blockade in melanoma. Treatment given: randomized to nivolumab then ipilimumab (arm A) or the reverse (arm B). Assay used: immunoSEQ multiplex PCR; TCRdb lists only in-frame clones, some missing. There are around 25,000 clones in the sample; roughly four fifths occur only once, and 11% lies in the top ten. The sample was CD8+ T cells sorted from blood (inferred from file names), taken from a patient given nivolumab and ipilimumab in sequence. The receptor set was obtained from a human donor with melanoma.

V gene TRBV5-5 combines with J gene TRBJ2-1; D might be TRBD2 (5 bases). The V end was cut by 4 bases, the J end by 0 bases, with 11 bases between. Germline lookup yields CDR1 SGHKS and CDR2 YYEKEE (reference sequence). CDR3 length equals 15 residues. The CDR3 bases are TGTGCCAGCAGCGCAGCGGTGAGCTCCTACAATGAGCAGTTCTTC. Translating it yields CASSAAVSSYNEQFF.

V usage is TRBV10-3 and J usage is TRBJ1-6; D uncertain. The CDR3 spans 13 residues. The germline CDR1 and CDR2 sequences are ENHRY and SYGVKD. Trimming pared 2 bases from V and 6 bases from J, leaving 5 bases between. CDR3 sequence: CAISEGLNSPLHF. The CDR3 coding sequence is TGTGCCATCAGTGAGGGACTTAATTCACCCCTCCACTTT.

The rearrangement uses TRBV14 and TRBJ1-1; 12 nucleotides align to TRBD1. J lost 5 bases, V lost 4 bases, and 8 bases had no gene match. The CDR3 is made up of 16 amino acids. Germline V CDR1 and CDR2: SGHDN, FVKESK. The DNA for the CDR3 is TGTGCCAGCAGCCGCAGGGACAGGGGGCGCCGGACTGAAGCTTTCTTT. This translates into CASSRRDRGRRTEAFF.

The chain has TRBV2 and TRBJ2-4; TRBD2 agrees at 10 bases. After removal of 5 bases from V and 1 base from J, the junction contained 5 bases not matched to a gene. CDR1 is SNHLY, CDR2 FYNNEI, per germline. The CDR3 consists of 16 residues. The CDR3 sequence is CASSSGRAEAKNIQYF. The CDR3, as DNA: TGTGCCAGCAGTAGCGGGAGGGCCGAGGCCAAAAACATTCAGTACTTC. Combining the CDR3 with reference TRBV2 and TRBJ2-4 gives the whole variable domain EPEVTQTPSHQVTQMGQEVILRCVPISNHLYFYWYRQILGQKVEFLVSFYNNEISEKSEIFDDQFSVERPDGSNFTLKIRSTKLEDSAMYFCASSSGRAEAKNIQYFGAGTRLSVL.

The V call is TRBV7-9, the J call TRBJ1-1; 7 bases align to TRBD1. The CDR3 runs 15 residues. The germline CDR1 and CDR2 sequences are SEHNR and FQNEAQ (reference sequence). After removal of 5 bases from V and 0 bases from J, the junction contained 6 bases not matched to a gene. The CDR3 DNA is TGTGCCAGCAGCCCACGACAGGGTTTGAACACTGAAGCTTTCTTT. It specifies CASSPRQGLNTEAFF.

The count of this clone is one. V is TRBV7-2 and J is TRBJ1-5, with TRBD1 as a possible D gene (6 bases). V lost 5 bases to trimming and J lost 9 bases, with 17 bases between them. The CDR3 consists of 14 residues. The germline CDR1 and CDR2 sequences are SGHTA and FQGNSA. CDR3 in DNA: TGTGCCAGCAGCACTCGGACAGTGGAAGGGCCCCAGCATTTT. Translating it yields CASSTRTVEGPQHF.

This clone occurred a few times. The chain couples TRBV4-3 to TRBJ2-1, with 9 positions matching TRBD2. Germline V CDR1 and CDR2: LGHNA, YSLEER. Trimming cost V 0 bases and J 7 bases; bases outside gene matches: 10. The CDR3 spans 17 residues. The CDR3 DNA is TGCGCCAGCAGCCAAGATCTAGCTAGCGGGACCCGAAATGAGCAGTTCTTC. It encodes CASSQDLASGTRNEQFF.

The rearrangement uses TRBV28 and TRBJ2-1, with 11 positions matching TRBD1. This CDR3 has 15 amino acids. Germline V gene data show CDR1 as MDHEN and CDR2 as SYDVKM. Losses at the gene ends were 4 bases for V and 5 bases for J; bases not matched to a gene: 4. The CDR3 DNA reads TGTGCCAGCAGTTCAGAGGGACAGGGGGACAATGAGCAGTTCTTC. It is translated as CASSSEGQGDNEQFF.

In the case of this clone: Additional DNA sequences in this sample encode the identical CDR3. This chain joins TRBV14 and TRBJ2-6; D remains unclear. Deletions cut 1 base from V and 0 bases from J, with 7 bases between. The CDR3 is made up of 16 amino acids. CDR1 SGHDN and CDR2 FVKESK come from the germline V gene. CDR3 amino acids: CASSQGGYSGANVLTF. The CDR3, as DNA: TGTGCCAGCAGCCAAGGAGGATACTCTGGGGCCAACGTCCTGACTTTC.

The J gene is TRBJ1-5, the V gene TRBV6-5; TRBD1 matches at 8 bases. The junction had 6 bases not matched to a gene; V was cut back by 5 bases and J by 6 bases. Germline V CDR1 and CDR2: MNHEY, SVGAGI. CDR3 length: 14 amino acids. CDR3 in amino acids: CASSLQQGVQPQHF. The CDR3, as DNA: TGTGCCAGCAGTCTACAACAGGGGGTTCAGCCCCAGCATTTT.

V usage is TRBV7-2 and J usage is TRBJ2-3; D is possibly TRBD2 (8 bases). There are 17 residues in the CDR3. Germline V gene data show CDR1 as SGHTA and CDR2 as FQGNSA. Trimming cost V 5 bases and J 1 base, with 19 bases left between them. The chain's CDR3 is CASSARTSGQGTDTQYF. The CDR3 DNA reads as TGTGCCAGCAGCGCAAGAACTAGCGGACAGGGCACAGATACGCAGTATTTT.